This TCR beta chain emerged from a study of response to subunit inactivated influenza vaccine. Study outcomes and limitations: Researchers suggested that each seasonal influenza vaccination recruits few new T cells.

In TCRdb, the RT-PCR reads were re-called with MiXCR into one record per CDR3 protein. Counted here are over 450,000 distinct CDR3 sequences, approximately 12% occurring once; the ten biggest clones make up around 12%. As regards this clonotype: Its cognate antigen is unknown.

The sequences come from PBMCs from blood, collected about 40 days after vaccination. The source is a man in his fifties or sixties who received an inactivated influenza vaccine.

CDR3 DNA sequence: TGCAGCGTGGCCCGAACAGTTTACAATGAGCAGTTCTTC. Protein product: CSVARTVYNEQFF. V usage is TRBV29-1 and J usage is TRBJ2-1; no firm D call. This CDR3 comprises 13 residues. V shed 6 bases and J shed 4 bases, with 13 bases lying between them. The germline gives CDR1 SQVTM, CDR2 ANQGSEA.